Here is one T cell receptor beta chain with its context. The antigen is not known. A read error may account for a junction end that differs from germline. The data are from a study of tumor and adjacent non-tumor tissue in lung cancer. About the study: Histology: 11 to 13 adenocarcinoma, a couple of squamous cell carcinoma, 1 small cell lung cancer. Samples averaged about 4.17 million productive TCRbeta reads each.

A modified ARM-PCR protocol with three rounds of nested PCR amplified TCRbeta. TCRdb used MiXCR to reprocess the multiplex PCR reads, holding one entry per CDR3 protein. The sample holds around 82,000 distinct CDR3 sequences, 80% to 90% seen once. Whole-study findings and limits: Shorter survival was associated with higher TCR diversity in tumors.

Germline V gives CDR1 SGHAT, CDR2 FQNNGV. This CDR3 has 13 amino acids. RNA was extracted from bulk tissue without any cell sorting. Distant lung tissue was collected more than 3 cm away from the tumor edge. The rearrangement joins TRBV11-2 to TRBJ2-5; 7 bases fit TRBD1. This receptor was obtained from a man aged 55 to 70 with non-small cell lung cancer. Sample: distant non-tumor lung tissue. CDR3 nucleotides: TGTGCCAGTAGCTCTACAGGGGAAGAGAACCACTACTTT. Amino acid sequence: CASSSTGEENHYF.